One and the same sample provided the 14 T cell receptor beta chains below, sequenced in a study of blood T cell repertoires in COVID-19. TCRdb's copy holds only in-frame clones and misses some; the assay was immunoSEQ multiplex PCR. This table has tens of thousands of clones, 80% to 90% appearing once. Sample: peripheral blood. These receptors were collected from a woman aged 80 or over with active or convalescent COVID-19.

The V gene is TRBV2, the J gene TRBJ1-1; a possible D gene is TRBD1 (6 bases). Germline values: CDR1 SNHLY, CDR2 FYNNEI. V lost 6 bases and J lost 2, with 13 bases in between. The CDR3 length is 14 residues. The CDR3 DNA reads TGTGCCAGCAGAAGAGAACAGGGCAACACTGAAGCTTTCTTT. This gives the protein CASRREQGNTEAFF.

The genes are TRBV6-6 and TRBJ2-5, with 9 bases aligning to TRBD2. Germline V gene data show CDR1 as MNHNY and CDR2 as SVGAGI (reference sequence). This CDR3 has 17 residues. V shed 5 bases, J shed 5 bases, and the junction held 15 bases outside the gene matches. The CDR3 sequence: CASSPYFGGGASETQYF. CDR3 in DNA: TGTGCCAGCAGTCCATACTTTGGCGGGGGGGCGAGTGAGACCCAGTACTTC.

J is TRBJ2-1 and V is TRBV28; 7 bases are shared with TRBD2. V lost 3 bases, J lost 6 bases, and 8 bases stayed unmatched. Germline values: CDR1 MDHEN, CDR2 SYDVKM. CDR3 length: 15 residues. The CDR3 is CASSFASGGLNEQFF. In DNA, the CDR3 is TGTGCCAGCAGTTTTGCTTCGGGAGGCCTCAATGAGCAGTTCTTC.

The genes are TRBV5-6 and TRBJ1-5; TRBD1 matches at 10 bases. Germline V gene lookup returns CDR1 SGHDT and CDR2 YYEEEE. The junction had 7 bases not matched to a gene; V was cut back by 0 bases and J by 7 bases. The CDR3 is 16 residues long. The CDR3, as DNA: TGTGCCAGCAGCTTGGGCTTGGGACAGGGGAGACAGCCCCAGCATTTT. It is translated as CASSLGLGQGRQPQHF.

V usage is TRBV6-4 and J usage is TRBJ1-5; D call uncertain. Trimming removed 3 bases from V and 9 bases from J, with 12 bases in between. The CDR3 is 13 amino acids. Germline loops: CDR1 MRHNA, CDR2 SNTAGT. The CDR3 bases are TGTGCCAGCAGTGATCGTATCTTCGGGCCCCAGCATTTT. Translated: CASSDRIFGPQHF.

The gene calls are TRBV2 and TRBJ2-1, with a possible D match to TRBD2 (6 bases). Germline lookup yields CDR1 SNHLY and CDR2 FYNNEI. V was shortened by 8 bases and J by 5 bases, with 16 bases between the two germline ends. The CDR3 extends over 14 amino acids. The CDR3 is CASSTGTFHNEQFF. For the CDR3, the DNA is TGTGCCAGCTCAACTGGGACTTTTCACAATGAGCAGTTCTTC.

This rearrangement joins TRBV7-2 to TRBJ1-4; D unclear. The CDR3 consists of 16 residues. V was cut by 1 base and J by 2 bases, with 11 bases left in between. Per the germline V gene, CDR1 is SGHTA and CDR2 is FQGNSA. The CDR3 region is CASSLVEGTTNEKLFF. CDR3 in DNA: TGTGCCAGCAGCTTAGTAGAGGGTACGACTAATGAAAAACTGTTTTTT.

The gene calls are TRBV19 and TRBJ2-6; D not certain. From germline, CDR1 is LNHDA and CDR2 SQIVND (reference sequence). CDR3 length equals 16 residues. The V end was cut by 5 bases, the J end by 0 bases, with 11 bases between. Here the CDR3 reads CASSRQLISGANVLTF. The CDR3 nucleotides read TGTGCCAGTAGTCGCCAACTCATCTCTGGGGCCAACGTCCTGACTTTC. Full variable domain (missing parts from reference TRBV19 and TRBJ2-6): DGGITQSPKYLFRKEGQNVTLSCEQNLNHDAMYWYRQDPGQGLRLIYYSQIVNDFQKGDIAEGYSVSREKKESFPLTVTSAQKNPTAFYLCASSRQLISGANVLTFGAGSRLTVL.

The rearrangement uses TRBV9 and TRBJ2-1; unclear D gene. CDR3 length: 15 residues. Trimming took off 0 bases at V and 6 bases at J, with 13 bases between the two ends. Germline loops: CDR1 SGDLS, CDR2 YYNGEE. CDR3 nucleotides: TGTGCCAGCAGCGTAGGAACTCTCTGGAGCAATGAGCAGTTCTTC. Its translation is CASSVGTLWSNEQFF.

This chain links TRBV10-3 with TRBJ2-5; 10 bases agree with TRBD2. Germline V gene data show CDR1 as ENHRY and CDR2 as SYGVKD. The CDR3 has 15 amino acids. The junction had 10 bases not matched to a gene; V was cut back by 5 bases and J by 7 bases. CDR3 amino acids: CAISTTSGESATQYF. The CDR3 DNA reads TGTGCCATCAGTACCACTAGCGGGGAGAGCGCGACCCAGTACTTC.

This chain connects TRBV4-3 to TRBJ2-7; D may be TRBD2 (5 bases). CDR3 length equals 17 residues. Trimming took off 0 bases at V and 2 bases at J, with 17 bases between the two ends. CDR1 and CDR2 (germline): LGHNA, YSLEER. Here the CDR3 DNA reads TGCGCCAGCAGCCAAGAGGCGATTCGACGGGAAACCTACGAGCAGTACTTC. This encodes CASSQEAIRRETYEQYF.

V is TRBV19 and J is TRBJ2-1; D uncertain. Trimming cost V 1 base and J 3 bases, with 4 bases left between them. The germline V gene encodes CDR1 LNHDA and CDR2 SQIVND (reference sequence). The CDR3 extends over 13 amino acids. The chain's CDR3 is CASSIVLYNEQFF. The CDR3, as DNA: TGTGCCAGTAGTATAGTCCTCTACAATGAGCAGTTCTTC.

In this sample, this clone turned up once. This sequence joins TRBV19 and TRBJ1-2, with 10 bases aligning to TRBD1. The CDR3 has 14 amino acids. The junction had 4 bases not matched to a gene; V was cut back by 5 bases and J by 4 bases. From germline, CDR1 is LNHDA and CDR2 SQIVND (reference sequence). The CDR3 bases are TGTGCCAGTAGTTCTGGGACAGGGGCCTATGGCTACACCTTC. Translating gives CASSSGTGAYGYTF.

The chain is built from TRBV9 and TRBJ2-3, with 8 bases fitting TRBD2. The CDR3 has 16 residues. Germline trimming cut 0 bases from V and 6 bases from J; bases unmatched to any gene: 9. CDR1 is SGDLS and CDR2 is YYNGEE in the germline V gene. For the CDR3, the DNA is TGTGCCAGCAGCGTAGCCCCGGGAGGGCCAGAGGATACGCAGTATTTT. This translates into CASSVAPGGPEDTQYF.